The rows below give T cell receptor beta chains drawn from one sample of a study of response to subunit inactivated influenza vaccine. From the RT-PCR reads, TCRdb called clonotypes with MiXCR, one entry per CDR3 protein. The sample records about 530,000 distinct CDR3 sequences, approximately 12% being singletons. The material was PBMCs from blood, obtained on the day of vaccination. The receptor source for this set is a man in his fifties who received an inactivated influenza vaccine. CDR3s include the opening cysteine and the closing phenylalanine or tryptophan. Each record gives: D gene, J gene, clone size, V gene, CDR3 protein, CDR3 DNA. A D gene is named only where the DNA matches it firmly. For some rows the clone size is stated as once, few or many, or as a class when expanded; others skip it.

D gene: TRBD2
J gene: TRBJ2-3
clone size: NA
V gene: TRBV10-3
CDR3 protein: CAIRPGLAGDPDTQYF
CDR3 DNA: TGTGCCATCAGACCGGGACTAGCGGGAGATCCAGATACGCAGTATTTT

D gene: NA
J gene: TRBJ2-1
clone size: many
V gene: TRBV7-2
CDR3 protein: CASSLELAGGNEQFF
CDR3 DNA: TGTGCCAGCAGTTTAGAACTAGCTGGAGGCAATGAGCAGTTCTTC

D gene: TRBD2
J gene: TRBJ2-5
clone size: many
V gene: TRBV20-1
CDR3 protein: CSARDAGRLAGETQYF
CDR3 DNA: TGCAGTGCTAGAGATGCGGGACGGCTAGCGGGAGAGACCCAGTACTTC

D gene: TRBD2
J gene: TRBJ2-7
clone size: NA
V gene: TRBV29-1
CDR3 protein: CSVDLAGEYEQYF
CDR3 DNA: TGCAGCGTTGACCTAGCGGGAGAATACGAGCAGTACTTC

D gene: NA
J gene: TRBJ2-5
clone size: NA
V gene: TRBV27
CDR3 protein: CASSQWDGSRYQETQYF
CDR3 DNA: TGTGCCAGCAGCCAATGGGATGGCAGCAGGTACCAAGAGACCCAGTACTTC

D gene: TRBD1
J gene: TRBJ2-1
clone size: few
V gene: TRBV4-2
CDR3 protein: CASSQDYGTGGLREQFF
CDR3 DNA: TGTGCCAGCAGCCAAGATTACGGGACAGGGGGTCTTAGGGAGCAGTTCTTC

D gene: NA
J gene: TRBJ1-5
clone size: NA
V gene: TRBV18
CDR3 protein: CASSPSGGGQPQHF
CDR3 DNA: TGTGCCAGCTCACCATCGGGGGGCGGGCAGCCCCAGCATTTT

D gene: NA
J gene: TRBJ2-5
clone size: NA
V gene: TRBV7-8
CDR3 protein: CASSRIRTPAAQCF
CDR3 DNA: TGTGCCAGCAGCCGAATCAGGACCCCTGCGGCCCAGTGCTTC

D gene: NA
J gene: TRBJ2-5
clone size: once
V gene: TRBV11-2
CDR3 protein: CASSTTRVGETQYF
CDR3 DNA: TGTGCCAGCAGCACCACCAGGGTCGGGGAGACCCAGTACTTC

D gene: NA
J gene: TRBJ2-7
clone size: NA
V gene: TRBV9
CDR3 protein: CASSISPSGVYEQYF
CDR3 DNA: TGTGCCAGCAGCATAAGCCCCTCAGGGGTCTACGAGCAGTACTTC

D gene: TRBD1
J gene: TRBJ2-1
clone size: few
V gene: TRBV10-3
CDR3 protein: CAISEFNRGGDEQFF
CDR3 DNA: TGTGCCATCAGTGAGTTTAACAGGGGCGGCGATGAGCAGTTCTTC

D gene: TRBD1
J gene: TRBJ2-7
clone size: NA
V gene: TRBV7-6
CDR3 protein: CASSLGPRQGNEQYF
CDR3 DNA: TGTGCCAGCAGCTTGGGCCCCCGACAGGGAAACGAGCAGTACTTC

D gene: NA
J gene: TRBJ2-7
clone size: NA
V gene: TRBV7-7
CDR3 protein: CASSAGRDGRTYEQYF
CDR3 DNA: TGTGCCAGCAGCGCCGGGCGGGACGGCCGAACTTACGAGCAGTACTTC

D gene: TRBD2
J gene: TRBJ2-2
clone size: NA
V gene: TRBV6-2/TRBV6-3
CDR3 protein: CASSYPIRTSGGAGELFF
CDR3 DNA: TGTGCCAGCAGTTACCCGATCCGGACTAGCGGGGGGGCCGGGGAGCTGTTTTTT

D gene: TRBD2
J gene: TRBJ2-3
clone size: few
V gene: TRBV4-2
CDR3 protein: CASSQGLADPPDTQYF
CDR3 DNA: TGTGCCAGCAGCCAAGGGCTAGCGGACCCCCCAGATACGCAGTATTTT

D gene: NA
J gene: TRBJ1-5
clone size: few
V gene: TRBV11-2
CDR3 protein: CASSLDQAGFWGNQPQHF
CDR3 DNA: TGTGCCAGCAGCTTAGATCAGGCAGGCTTTTGGGGGAATCAGCCCCAGCATTTT

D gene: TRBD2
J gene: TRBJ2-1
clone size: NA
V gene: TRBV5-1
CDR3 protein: CASSWLAGDYNEQFF
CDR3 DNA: TGCGCCAGCAGCTGGCTAGCGGGAGATTACAATGAGCAGTTCTTC

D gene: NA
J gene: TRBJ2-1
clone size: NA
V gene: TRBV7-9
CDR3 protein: CASIGQLGDEQFF
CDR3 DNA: TGTGCCAGCATCGGGCAGCTTGGCGATGAGCAGTTCTTC

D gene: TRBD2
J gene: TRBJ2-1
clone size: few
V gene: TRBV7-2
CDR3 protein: CASSLAEGLVSYNEQFF
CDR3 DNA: TGTGCCAGCAGCTTAGCGGAGGGACTAGTGTCCTACAATGAGCAGTTCTTC

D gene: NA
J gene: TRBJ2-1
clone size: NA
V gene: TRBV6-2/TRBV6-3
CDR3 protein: CASGRAVSSYNEQFF
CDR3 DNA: TGTGCCAGCGGCCGAGCGGTAAGCTCCTACAATGAGCAGTTCTTC

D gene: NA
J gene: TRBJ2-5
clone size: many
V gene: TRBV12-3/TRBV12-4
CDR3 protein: CASSGTFETQYF
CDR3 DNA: TGTGCCAGCAGTGGGACGTTCGAGACCCAGTACTTC

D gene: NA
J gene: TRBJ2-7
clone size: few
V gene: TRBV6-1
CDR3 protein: CASSWDLSGTGEQYF
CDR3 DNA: TGTGCCAGCAGCTGGGACCTCAGTGGAACGGGAGAGCAGTACTTC

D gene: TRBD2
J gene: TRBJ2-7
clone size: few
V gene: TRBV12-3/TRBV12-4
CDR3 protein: CASRPGLASYEQYF
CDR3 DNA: TGTGCCAGCAGGCCGGGACTAGCTTCCTACGAGCAGTACTTC

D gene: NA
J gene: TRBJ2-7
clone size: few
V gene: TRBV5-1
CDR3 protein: CASSLGGQGLVSYEQYF
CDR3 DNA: TGCGCCAGCAGCTTGGGAGGTCAGGGTCTAGTCTCCTACGAGCAGTACTTC

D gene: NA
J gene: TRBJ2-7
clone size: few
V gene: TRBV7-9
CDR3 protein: CASSLVITGSYEEQYF
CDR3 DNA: TGTGCCAGCAGCTTAGTCATAACAGGGTCCTACGAGGAGCAGTACTTC

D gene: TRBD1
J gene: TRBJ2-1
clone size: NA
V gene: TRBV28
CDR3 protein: CASSDRDRGQMEYF
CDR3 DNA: TGTGCCAGCAGTGACCGGGACAGGGGGCAAATGGAGTACTTC

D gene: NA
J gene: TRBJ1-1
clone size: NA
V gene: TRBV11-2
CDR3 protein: CASSFGGGITEAFF
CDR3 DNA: TGTGCCAGCAGCTTTGGGGGGGGGATCACTGAAGCTTTCTTT

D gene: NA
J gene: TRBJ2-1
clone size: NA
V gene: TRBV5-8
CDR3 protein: CAISPGLKQFF
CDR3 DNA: TGTGCCATCAGCCCCGGACTCAAGCAGTTCTTC

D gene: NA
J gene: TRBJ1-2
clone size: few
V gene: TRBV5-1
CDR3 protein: CASSLGSENYGYTF
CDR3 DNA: TGCGCCAGCAGCCTAGGATCAGAAAACTATGGCTACACCTTC

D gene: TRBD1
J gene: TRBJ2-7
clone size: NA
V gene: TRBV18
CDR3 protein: CASSPPGQGAGEQYF
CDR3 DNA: TGTGCCAGCTCACCACCGGGACAGGGGGCTGGGGAGCAGTACTTC

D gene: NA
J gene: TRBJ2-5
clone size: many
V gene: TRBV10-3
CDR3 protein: CAISPQETQYF
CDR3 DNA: TGTGCCATCAGTCCCCAAGAGACCCAGTACTTC

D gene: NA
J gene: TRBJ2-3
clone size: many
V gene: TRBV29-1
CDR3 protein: CSVADRNTDTQYF
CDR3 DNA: TGCAGCGTTGCCGACAGGAACACAGATACGCAGTATTTT

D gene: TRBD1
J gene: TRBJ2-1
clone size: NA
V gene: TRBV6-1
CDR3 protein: CASIGTVSYNEQFF
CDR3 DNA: TGTGCCAGCATTGGGACAGTCTCCTACAATGAGCAGTTCTTC

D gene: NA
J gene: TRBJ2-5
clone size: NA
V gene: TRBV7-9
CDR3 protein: CASSAYGIQETQYF
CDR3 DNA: TGTGCCAGCAGCGCCTATGGGATTCAAGAGACCCAGTACTTC

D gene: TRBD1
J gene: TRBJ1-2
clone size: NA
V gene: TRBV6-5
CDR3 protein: CASSQGAWGYTF
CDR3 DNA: TGTGCCAGCAGCCAGGGGGCCTGGGGCTACACCTTC

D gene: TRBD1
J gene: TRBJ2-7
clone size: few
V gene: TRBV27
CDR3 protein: CASSPWAWDSSYEQYF
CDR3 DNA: TGTGCCAGCAGTCCGTGGGCGTGGGACAGTTCCTACGAGCAGTACTTC

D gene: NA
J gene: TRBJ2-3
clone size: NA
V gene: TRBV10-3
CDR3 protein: CAISETGGASDTQYF
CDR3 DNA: TGTGCCATCAGTGAGACTGGCGGGGCGTCAGATACGCAGTATTTT

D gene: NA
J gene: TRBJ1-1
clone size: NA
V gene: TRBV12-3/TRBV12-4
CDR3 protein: CASSRGRVNTEAFF
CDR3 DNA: TGTGCCAGCAGTCGCGGGCGGGTAAACACTGAAGCTTTCTTT

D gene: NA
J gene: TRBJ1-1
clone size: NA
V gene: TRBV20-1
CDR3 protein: CSAREGAGTEAFF
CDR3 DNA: TGCAGTGCTAGAGAGGGGGCGGGAACTGAAGCTTTCTTT

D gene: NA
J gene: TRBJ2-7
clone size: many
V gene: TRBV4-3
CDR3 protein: CASSQGLPSPAAQPYEQYF
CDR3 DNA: TGCGCCAGCAGCCAAGGCCTCCCTAGTCCGGCGGCCCAACCCTACGAGCAGTACTTC

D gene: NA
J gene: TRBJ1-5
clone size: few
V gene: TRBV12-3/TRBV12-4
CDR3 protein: CASSLGQYDSNQPQHF
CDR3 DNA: TGTGCCAGCAGCCTCGGACAGTACGATAGCAATCAGCCCCAGCATTTT

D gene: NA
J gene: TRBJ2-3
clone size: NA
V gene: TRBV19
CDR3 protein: CASSMIGTVTDTQYF
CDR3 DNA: TGTGCCAGTAGTATGATCGGGACTGTCACAGATACGCAGTATTTT

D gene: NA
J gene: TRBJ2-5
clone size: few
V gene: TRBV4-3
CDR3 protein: CASSQDLALSKTQYF
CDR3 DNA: TGCGCCAGCAGCCAAGATTTGGCTCTCTCGAAGACCCAGTACTTC

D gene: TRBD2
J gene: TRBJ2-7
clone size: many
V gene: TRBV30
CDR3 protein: CAWSAEGLALYF
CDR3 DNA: TGTGCCTGGAGTGCAGAAGGACTAGCTTTGTACTTC

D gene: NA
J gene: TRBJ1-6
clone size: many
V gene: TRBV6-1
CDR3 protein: CASRDYTSSYNSPLHF
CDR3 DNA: TGTGCCAGCAGAGACTACACGAGCTCCTATAATTCACCCCTCCACTTT

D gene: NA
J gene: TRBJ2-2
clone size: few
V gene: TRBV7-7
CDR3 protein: CASSSDLGTGELFF
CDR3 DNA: TGTGCTAGCAGCTCCGATTTGGGGACCGGGGAGCTGTTTTTT

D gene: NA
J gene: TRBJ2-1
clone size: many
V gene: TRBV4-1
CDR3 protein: CASRRGDEQFF
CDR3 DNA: TGCGCCAGCAGGCGAGGGGATGAGCAGTTCTTC

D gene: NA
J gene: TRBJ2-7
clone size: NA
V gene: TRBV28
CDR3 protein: CASSIGTNYYEQYF
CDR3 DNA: TGTGCCAGCAGTATAGGGACAAATTACTACGAGCAGTACTTC

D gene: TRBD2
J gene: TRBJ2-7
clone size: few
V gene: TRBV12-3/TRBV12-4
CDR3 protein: CASSGTSGLRYF
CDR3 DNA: TGTGCCAGCTCCGGGACTAGCGGACTCCGGTACTTC

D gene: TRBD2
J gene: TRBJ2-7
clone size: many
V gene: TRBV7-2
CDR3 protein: CASSSSGLAGGEQYF
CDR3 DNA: TGTGCCAGCAGCTCATCCGGACTAGCGGGAGGCGAGCAGTACTTC

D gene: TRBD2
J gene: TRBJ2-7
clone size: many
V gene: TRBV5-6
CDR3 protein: CASSFRTGGGDEQYF
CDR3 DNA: TGTGCCAGCAGCTTCCGGACTGGGGGGGGGGACGAGCAGTACTTC

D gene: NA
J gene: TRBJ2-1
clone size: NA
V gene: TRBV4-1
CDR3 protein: CASSQVVGEQFF
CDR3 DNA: TGCGCCAGCAGCCAAGTTGTCGGTGAGCAGTTCTTC

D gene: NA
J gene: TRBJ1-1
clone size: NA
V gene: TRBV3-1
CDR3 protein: CASSQDRGQVNTEAFF
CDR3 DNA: TGTGCCAGCAGCCAAGATCGCGGTCAGGTGAACACTGAAGCTTTCTTT

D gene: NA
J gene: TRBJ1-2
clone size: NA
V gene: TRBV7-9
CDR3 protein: CASSSNGERGYTF
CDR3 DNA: TGTGCCAGCAGCTCGAACGGGGAACGAGGCTACACCTTC

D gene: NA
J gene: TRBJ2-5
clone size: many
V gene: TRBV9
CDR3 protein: CASSLSGGYQETQYF
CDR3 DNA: TGTGCCAGCAGCCTCTCTGGGGGGTACCAAGAGACCCAGTACTTC